The next 10 T cell receptor beta chains were all read from a single sample in a study of post-analysis software for immune sequencing data. Unique molecular identifiers tagged the TCR beta cDNA libraries. Using its own MiXCR run on the PCR reads, TCRdb lists one record per CDR3 protein. The sample records fewer than 850,000 distinct CDR3 sequences, just under 30% being singletons. Study-level points and caveats: Roughly five TRBV segments were more frequent in patients than controls; TRBV5-6, TRBV5-1 and TRBV20-1 belonged to this group.

These receptors lack a known antigen. Source material: blood. Source of these receptors: a girl aged 10 to 17 with multiple sclerosis.

This rearrangement joins TRBV7-9 to TRBJ2-4; D may correspond to TRBD1 or TRBD2 (5 bases each). Germline CDR1 is SEHNR and CDR2 is FQNEAQ (reference sequence). V was pared by 6 bases and J by 13 bases, with 16 bases between. The CDR3 totals 12 residues. The DNA of the CDR3 is TGTGCCAGCAGGTCCTACCAAGGGGAGCAGTACTTC. Residues: CASRSYQGEQYF.

This clonotype was detected a few times. The chain has TRBV28 and TRBJ2-7, with D possibly TRBD1 on 6 matching bases. This CDR3 contains 12 residues. The germline V gene has CDR1 MDHEN and CDR2 SYDVKM. Trimming stripped 8 bases from V and 2 bases from J, with 10 bases between. CDR3 in amino acids: CASWTDPYEQYF. CDR3 coding DNA: TGTGCCAGCTGGACAGATCCCTACGAGCAGTACTTC.

The V call is TRBV6-1, the J call TRBJ2-7; D possibly corresponds to TRBD2 (7 bases). Gene TRBJ2-5 matches the end of the DNA better, so the J call may be wrong. The CDR3 spans 16 residues. Germline CDR1 and CDR2: MNHNS and SASEGT. The CDR3 DNA sequence: TGTGCCAGCAGGCGCCCGTTCGCGCGGGGGCCAGAGACCCAGTACTTC. Translating it yields CASRRPFARGPETQYF.

The J gene is TRBJ2-4, the V gene TRBV29-1; the D gene could be TRBD1 or TRBD2 (5 bases each). The CDR3 length is 14 residues. Germline lookup yields CDR1 SQVTM and CDR2 ANQGSEA. Trimming shortened V by 0 bases and J by 9 bases, and 15 bases separated the two germline ends. In nucleotides, the CDR3 is TGCAGCGTTGAAGAGGGGGTGGGGTCCCCCATTCAGTACTTC. It specifies CSVEEGVGSPIQYF.

The rearrangement links TRBV20-1 to TRBJ2-1; 10 bases are a match to TRBD2. CDR1 and CDR2 (germline): DFQATT, SNEGSKA (reference sequence). V lost 3 bases to trimming and J lost 7 bases; unmatched junction nucleotides: 15. The CDR3 has 17 amino acids. CDR3 region: CSARSLAGVGEKNEQFF. The CDR3 DNA follows: TGCAGTGCTAGGTCCCTAGCGGGAGTGGGGGAAAAAAATGAGCAGTTCTTC.

This chain joins TRBV20-1 and TRBJ1-3; D remains ambiguous. The CDR3 spans 12 residues. V was clipped by 6 bases and J by 0 bases, with 6 bases between them. The germline gives CDR1 DFQATT, CDR2 SNEGSKA (reference sequence). CDR3 residues: CSARTSGNTIYF. The CDR3 nucleotides read TGCAGTGCGCGGACCTCTGGAAACACCATATATTTT.

This clonotype was detected ten times or more. The chain has TRBV5-5 and TRBJ2-3, with D possibly matching TRBD1 (6 bases). V was trimmed by 2 bases and J by 0 bases, leaving 10 bases between them. Germline V gene data show CDR1 as SGHKS and CDR2 as YYEKEE (reference sequence). The CDR3 totals 15 residues. DNA of the CDR3: TGTGCCAGCAGCTTCAGGGGATGGAGCACAGATACGCAGTATTTT. Translating it yields CASSFRGWSTDTQYF.

The chain employs TRBV7-9 and TRBJ1-1; unclear D gene. Per the germline V gene, CDR1 is SEHNR and CDR2 is FQNEAQ (reference sequence). Trimming took 5 bases from V and 4 from J, leaving 14 bases between them. The CDR3 contains 14 residues. DNA for the CDR3: TGTGCCAGCAGCCGCGGGAGGTCGGCCACTGAAGCTTTCTTT. Protein product: CASSRGRSATEAFF.

The chain has TRBV6-5 and TRBJ1-1, with no clear D. The V end was cut by 5 bases, the J end by 2 bases, with 9 bases between. Germline CDR1 reads MNHEY; CDR2 reads SVGAGI. This CDR3 is 13 amino acids long. CDR3 in DNA: TGTGCCAGCAGTCACGACGAAAACACTGAAGCTTTCTTT. Translation gives CASSHDENTEAFF.

This clonotype has only a few counts. The gene calls are TRBV10-2 and TRBJ2-5; 10 nucleotides line up with TRBD1. V lost 6 bases and J lost 11; bases outside the gene matches: 9. The length of the CDR3 is 13 residues. The germline V gene has CDR1 WSHSY and CDR2 SAAADI. The CDR3 sequence: CASSKGQGLLQYF. The CDR3 bases are TGCGCCAGCAGCAAGGGACAGGGGTTGTTGCAGTACTTC.